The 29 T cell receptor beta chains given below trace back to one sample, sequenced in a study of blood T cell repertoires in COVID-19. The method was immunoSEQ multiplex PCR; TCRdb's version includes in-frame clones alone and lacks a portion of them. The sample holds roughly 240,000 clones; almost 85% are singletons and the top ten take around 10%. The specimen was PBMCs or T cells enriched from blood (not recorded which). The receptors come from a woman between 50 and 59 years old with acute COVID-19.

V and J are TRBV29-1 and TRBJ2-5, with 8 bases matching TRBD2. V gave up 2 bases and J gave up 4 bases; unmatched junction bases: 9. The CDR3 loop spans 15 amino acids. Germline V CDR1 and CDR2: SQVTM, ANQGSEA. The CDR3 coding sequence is TGCAGCGTTGAAAAACGGGGGGGCTTTCTAGAGACCCAGTACTTC. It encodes CSVEKRGGFLETQYF.

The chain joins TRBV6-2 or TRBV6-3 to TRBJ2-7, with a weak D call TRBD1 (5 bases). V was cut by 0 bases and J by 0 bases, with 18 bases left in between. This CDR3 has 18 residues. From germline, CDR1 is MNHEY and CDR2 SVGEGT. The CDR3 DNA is TGTGCCAGCAGTTACTCCCAGGGTACGAGCGCACTCTCCTACGAGCAGTACTTC. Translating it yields CASSYSQGTSALSYEQYF.

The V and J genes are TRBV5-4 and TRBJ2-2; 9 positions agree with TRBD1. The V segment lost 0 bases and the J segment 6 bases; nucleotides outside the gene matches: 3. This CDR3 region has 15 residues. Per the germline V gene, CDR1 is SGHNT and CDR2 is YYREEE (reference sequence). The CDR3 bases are TGTGCCAGCAGCTTGGTTGGACAGGGGTCCGGGGAGCTGTTTTTT. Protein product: CASSLVGQGSGELFF. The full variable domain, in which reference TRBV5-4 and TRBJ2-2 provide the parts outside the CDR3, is ETGVTQSPTHLIKTRGQQVTLRCSSQSGHNTVSWYQQALGQGPQFIFQYYREEENGRGNFPPRFSGLQFPNYSSELNVNALELDDSALYLCASSLVGQGSGELFFGEGSRLTVL.

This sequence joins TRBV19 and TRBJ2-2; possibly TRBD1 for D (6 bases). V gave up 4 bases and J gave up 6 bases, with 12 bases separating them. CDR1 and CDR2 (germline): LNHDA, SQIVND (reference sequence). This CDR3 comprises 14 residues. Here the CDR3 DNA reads TGTGCCAGTAGTACGCCTCCAGGGGCCGGGGAGCTGTTTTTT. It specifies CASSTPPGAGELFF.

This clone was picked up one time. The CDR3 DNA follows: TGTGCCATCAGTGAGTCGACAGGACAAGAGACCCAGTACTTC. Its translation is CAISESTGQETQYF. This chain connects TRBV10-3 to TRBJ2-5, with D perhaps matching TRBD1 (6 bases). CDR3 length: 14 amino acids. Trimming removed 0 bases from V and 2 bases from J, with 7 bases in between. Germline CDR1 reads ENHRY; CDR2 reads SYGVKD.

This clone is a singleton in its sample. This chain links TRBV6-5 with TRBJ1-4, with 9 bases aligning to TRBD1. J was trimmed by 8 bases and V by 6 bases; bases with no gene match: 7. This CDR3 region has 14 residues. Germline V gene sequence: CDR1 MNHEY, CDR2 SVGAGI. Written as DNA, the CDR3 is TGTGCCAGCAGCACCGGGACAGGGTGGGAAAAACTGTTTTTT. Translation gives CASSTGTGWEKLFF.

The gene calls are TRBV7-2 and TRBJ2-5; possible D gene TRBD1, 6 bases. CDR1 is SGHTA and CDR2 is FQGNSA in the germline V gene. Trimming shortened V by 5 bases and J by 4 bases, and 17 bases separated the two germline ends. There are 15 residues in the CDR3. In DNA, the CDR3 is TGTGCCAGCAGCCGGGTTCAGGGGAAGGGAGAGACCCAGTACTTC. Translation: CASSRVQGKGETQYF. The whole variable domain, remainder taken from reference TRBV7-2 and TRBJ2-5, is GAGVSQSPSNKVTEKGKDVELRCDPISGHTALYWYRQSLGQGLEFLIYFQGNSAPDKSGLPSDRFSAERTGGSVSTLTIQRTQQEDSAVYLCASSRVQGKGETQYFGPGTRLLVL.

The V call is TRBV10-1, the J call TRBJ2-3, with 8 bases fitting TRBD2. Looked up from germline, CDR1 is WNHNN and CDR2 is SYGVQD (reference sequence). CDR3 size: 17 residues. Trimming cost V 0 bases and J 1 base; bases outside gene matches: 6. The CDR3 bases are TGCGCCAGCAGTGAGTCAGCTAGCGGGCACCGCACAGATACGCAGTATTTT. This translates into CASSESASGHRTDTQYF.

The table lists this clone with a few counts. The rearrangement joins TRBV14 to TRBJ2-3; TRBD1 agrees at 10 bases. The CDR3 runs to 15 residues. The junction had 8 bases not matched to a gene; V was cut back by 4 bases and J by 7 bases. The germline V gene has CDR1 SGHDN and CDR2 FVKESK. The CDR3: CASSPGTGALNTQYF. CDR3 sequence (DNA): TGTGCCAGCAGCCCCGGGACAGGGGCACTTAATACGCAGTATTTT.

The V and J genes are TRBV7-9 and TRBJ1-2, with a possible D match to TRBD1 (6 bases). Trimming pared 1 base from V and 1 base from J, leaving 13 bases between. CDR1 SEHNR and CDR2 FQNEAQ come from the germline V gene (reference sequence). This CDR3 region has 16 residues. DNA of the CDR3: TGTGCCAGCAGCTTAGGGCGGACAGAACATAACTATGGCTACACCTTC. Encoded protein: CASSLGRTEHNYGYTF.

For the CDR3, the DNA is TGTGCCAGCAAAGGCGGGGGCACAGATACGCAGTATTTT. The encoded protein is CASKGGGTDTQYF. The chain employs TRBV6-5 and TRBJ2-3, with TRBD2 as a possible D gene (6 bases). The length of the CDR3 is 13 residues. CDR1 is MNHEY and CDR2 is SVGAGI in the germline V gene. Deletions cut 7 bases from V and 1 base from J, with 9 bases between.

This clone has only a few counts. The CDR3 sequence is CASSQWGGYEQYF. For the CDR3, the DNA is TGTGCCAGCAGCCAATGGGGGGGTTACGAGCAGTACTTC. The V gene is TRBV6-5, the J gene TRBJ2-7, with TRBD2 matching over 7 bases. Germline V CDR1 and CDR2: MNHEY, SVGAGI. With V trimmed by 6 bases and J by 4 bases, 6 bases remained unmatched. The length of the CDR3 is 13 residues.

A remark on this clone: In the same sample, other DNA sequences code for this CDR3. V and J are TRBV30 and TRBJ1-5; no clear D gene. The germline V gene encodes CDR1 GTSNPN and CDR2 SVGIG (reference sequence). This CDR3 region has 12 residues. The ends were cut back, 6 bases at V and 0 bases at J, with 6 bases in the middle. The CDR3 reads CACGYSNQPQHF. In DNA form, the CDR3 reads TGTGCCTGTGGATATAGCAATCAGCCCCAGCATTTT.

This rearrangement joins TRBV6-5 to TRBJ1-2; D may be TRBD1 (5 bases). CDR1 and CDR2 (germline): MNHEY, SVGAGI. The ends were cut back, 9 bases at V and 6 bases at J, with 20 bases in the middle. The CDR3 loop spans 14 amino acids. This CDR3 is CASTRIQDRNGYTF. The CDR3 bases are TGTGCCAGTACCAGAATACAGGATCGCAATGGCTACACCTTC.

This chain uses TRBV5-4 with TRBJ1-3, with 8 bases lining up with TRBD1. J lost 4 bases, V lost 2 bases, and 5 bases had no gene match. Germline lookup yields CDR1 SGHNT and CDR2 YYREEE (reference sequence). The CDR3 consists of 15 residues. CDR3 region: CASSLGQGGGNTIYF. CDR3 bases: TGTGCCAGCAGCTTAGGACAGGGAGGCGGAAACACCATATATTTT.

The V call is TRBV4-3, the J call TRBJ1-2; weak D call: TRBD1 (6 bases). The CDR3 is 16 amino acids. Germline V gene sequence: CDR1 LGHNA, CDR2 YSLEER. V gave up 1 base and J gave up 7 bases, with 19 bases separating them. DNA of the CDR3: TGCGCCAGCAGCCAAGTTGTTCCAGGGGTCGGCAGTGGCTACACCTTC. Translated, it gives CASSQVVPGVGSGYTF.

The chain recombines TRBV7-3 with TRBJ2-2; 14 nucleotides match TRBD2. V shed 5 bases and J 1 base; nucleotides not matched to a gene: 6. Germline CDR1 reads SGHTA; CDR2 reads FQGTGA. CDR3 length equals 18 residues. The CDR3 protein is CASSGGLAGGLNTGELFF. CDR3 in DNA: TGTGCCAGCAGCGGCGGACTAGCGGGGGGCCTGAACACCGGGGAGCTGTTTTTT. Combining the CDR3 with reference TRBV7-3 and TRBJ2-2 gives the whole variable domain GAGVSQTPSNKVTEKGKYVELRCDPISGHTALYWYRQSLGQGPEFLIYFQGTGAADDSGLPNDRFFAVRPEGSVSTLKIQRTERGDSAVYLCASSGGLAGGLNTGELFFGEGSRLTVL.

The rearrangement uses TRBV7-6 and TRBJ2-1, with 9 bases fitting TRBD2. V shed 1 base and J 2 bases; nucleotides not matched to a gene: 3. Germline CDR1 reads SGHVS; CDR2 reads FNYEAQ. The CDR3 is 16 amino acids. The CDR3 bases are TGTGCCAGCAGCTTAGAGGCGGGGGGGCCCTACAATGAGCAGTTCTTC. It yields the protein CASSLEAGGPYNEQFF.

CDR3 sequence: CASSIGVNYGYTF. The CDR3 DNA is TGTGCCAGTAGTATAGGAGTTAACTATGGCTACACCTTC. The chain uses TRBV19 and TRBJ1-2, with D unresolved. The CDR3 spans 13 residues. V was cut by 1 base and J by 1 base, with 4 bases left in between. CDR1 is LNHDA, CDR2 SQIVND, per germline (reference sequence). Drawing the rest from reference TRBV19 and TRBJ1-2, the complete variable domain is DGGITQSPKYLFRKEGQNVTLSCEQNLNHDAMYWYRQDPGQGLRLIYYSQIVNDFQKGDIAEGYSVSREKKESFPLTVTSAQKNPTAFYLCASSIGVNYGYTFGSGTRLTVV.

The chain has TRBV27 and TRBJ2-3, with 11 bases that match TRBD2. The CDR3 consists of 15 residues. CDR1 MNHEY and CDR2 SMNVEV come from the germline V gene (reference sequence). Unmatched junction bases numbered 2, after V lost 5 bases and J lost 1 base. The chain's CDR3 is CASSILAGGTDTQYF. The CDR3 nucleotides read TGTGCCAGCAGTATACTAGCGGGGGGCACAGATACGCAGTATTTT.

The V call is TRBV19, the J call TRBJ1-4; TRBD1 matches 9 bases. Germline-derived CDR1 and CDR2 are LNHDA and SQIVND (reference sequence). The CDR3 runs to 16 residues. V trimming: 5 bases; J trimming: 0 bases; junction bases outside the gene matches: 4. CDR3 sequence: CASSPRTGATNEKLFF. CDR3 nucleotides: TGTGCCAGTAGTCCCCGGACAGGGGCAACTAATGAAAAACTGTTTTTT.

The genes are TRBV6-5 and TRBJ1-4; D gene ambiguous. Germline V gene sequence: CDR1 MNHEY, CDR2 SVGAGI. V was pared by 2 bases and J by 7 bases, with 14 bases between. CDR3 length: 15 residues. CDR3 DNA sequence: TGTGCCAGCAGTTACCAGGCAGAGAGACCTGAAAAACTGTTTTTT. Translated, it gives CASSYQAERPEKLFF.

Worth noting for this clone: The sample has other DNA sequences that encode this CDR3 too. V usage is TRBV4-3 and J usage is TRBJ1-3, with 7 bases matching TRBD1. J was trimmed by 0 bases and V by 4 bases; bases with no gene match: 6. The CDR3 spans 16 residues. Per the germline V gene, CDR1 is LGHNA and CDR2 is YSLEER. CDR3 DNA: TGCGCCAGCAGCCCCGGGACAGCCAACTCTGGAAACACCATATATTTT. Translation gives CASSPGTANSGNTIYF.

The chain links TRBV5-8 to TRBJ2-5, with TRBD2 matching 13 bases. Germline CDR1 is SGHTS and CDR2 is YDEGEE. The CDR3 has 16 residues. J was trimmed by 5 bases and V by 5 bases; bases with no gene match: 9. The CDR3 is CASRHRLAGGSETQYF. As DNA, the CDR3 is TGTGCCAGCAGGCACAGACTAGCGGGGGGATCGGAGACCCAGTACTTC.

Here the CDR3 DNA reads TGTGCCAGCAGCCTTAGCGGGGGGTTCAATGAGCAGTTCTTC. Residues: CASSLSGGFNEQFF. J is TRBJ2-1 and V is TRBV5-4, with 10 positions matching TRBD2. Germline V CDR1 and CDR2: SGHNT, YYREEE (reference sequence). Trimming at V came to 4 bases and at J to 6 bases, leaving 4 bases not matched to a gene. This CDR3 is 14 amino acids long. Combining the CDR3 with reference TRBV5-4 and TRBJ2-1 gives the whole variable domain ETGVTQSPTHLIKTRGQQVTLRCSSQSGHNTVSWYQQALGQGPQFIFQYYREEENGRGNFPPRFSGLQFPNYSSELNVNALELDDSALYLCASSLSGGFNEQFFGPGTRLTVL.

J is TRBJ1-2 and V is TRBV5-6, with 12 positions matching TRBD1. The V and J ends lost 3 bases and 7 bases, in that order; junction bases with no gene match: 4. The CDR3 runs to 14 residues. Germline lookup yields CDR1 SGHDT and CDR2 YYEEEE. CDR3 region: CASSWDRGRGGYTF. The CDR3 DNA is TGTGCCAGCAGCTGGGACAGGGGGCGAGGTGGCTACACCTTC.

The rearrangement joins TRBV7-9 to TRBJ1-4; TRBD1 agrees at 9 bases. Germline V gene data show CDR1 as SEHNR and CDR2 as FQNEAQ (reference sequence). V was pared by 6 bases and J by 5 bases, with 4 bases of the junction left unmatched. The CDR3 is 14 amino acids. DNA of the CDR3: TGTGCCAGCAGACCGGGACAGGGAAATGAAAAACTGTTTTTT. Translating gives CASRPGQGNEKLFF.

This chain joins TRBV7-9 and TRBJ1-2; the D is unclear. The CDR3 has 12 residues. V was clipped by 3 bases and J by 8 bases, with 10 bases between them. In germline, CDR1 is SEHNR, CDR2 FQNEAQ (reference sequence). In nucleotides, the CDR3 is TGTGCCAGCAGCTTGGCCCCTCAAGGCTACACCTTC. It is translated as CASSLAPQGYTF. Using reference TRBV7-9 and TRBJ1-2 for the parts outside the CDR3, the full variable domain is DTGVSQNPRHKITKRGQNVTFRCDPISEHNRLYWYRQTLGQGPEFLTYFQNEAQLEKSRLLSDRFSAERPKGSFSTLEIQRTEQGDSAMYLCASSLAPQGYTFGSGTRLTVV.

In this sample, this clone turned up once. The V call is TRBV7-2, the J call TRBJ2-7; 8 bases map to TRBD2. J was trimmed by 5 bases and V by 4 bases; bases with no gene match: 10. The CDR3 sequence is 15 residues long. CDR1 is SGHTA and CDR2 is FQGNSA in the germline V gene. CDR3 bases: TGTGCCAGCAGCTCGCGTAGCGGGGTGTTCGACGAGCAGTACTTC. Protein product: CASSSRSGVFDEQYF.